The rows below give T cell receptor beta chains drawn from one sample of a study of cytomegalovirus exposure and HLA in healthy donors. Generated by immunoSEQ multiplex PCR, the TCRdb table keeps only in-frame clones and is missing some. The sample lists about 56,000 clones; just over 90% were seen once. The specimen was PBMCs. The receptors were gathered from a woman aged 18-29 years in good health and CMV-seropositive. Both conserved end residues are part of each CDR3. D genes are given only for firm matches. The size entry is marked missing in some rows and otherwise reads once, few, many or a size class.

j_call v_call clone_size d_call cdr3_aa cdr3_nt
TRBJ1-5 TRBV28 NA TRBD1 CASLQGGAQPQHF TGTGCCAGTTTACAGGGGGGGGCTCAGCCCCAGCATTTT
TRBJ1-1 TRBV29-1 NA TRBD1 CSVERGQGMVRTEAFF TGCAGCGTTGAAAGGGGACAGGGGATGGTTCGGACTGAAGCTTTCTTT
TRBJ2-7 TRBV7-6 NA TRBD1 CASSPGQVKINSYEQYF TGTGCCAGCAGCCCGGGACAGGTGAAGATAAACTCCTACGAGCAGTACTTC
TRBJ1-1 TRBV2 once NA CASSDDQGKGTEAFF TGTGCCAGCAGTGACGACCAGGGAAAAGGTACTGAAGCTTTCTTT
TRBJ1-5 TRBV6-6 NA NA CASSLYRPLNQPQHF TGTGCCAGCAGCCTCTACCGCCCTCTCAATCAGCCCCAGCATTTT
TRBJ2-3 TRBV5-5 NA TRBD2 CASSPRGTSGGTTDTQYF TGTGCCAGCAGCCCGCGAGGGACTAGCGGGGGGACTACAGATACGCAGTATTTT
TRBJ1-2 TRBV30 NA TRBD1 CAWSAFAQGASGYTF TGTGCCTGGAGTGCATTCGCCCAGGGGGCCAGTGGCTACACCTTC
TRBJ2-7 TRBV4-1 NA NA CASSRGGDTYEQYF TGCGCCAGCAGCCGAGGGGGGGACACCTACGAGCAGTACTTC
TRBJ1-2 TRBV7-9 NA NA CASTPDRYGYTF TGTGCCAGCACCCCGGACAGATATGGCTACACCTTC
TRBJ2-7 TRBV28 NA NA CASSLSGTPNSYEQYF TGTGCCAGCAGTCTCTCTGGGACACCCAACTCCTACGAGCAGTACTTC
TRBJ1-2 TRBV27 NA TRBD1 CASSLGAGGRLGYGYTF TGTGCCAGCAGTTTAGGGGCAGGGGGCAGATTGGGCTATGGCTACACCTTC